The 18 T cell receptor beta chains below all came from one sample that was sequenced in a study of blood T cell repertoires in COVID-19. Repertoires were generated with immunoSEQ multiplex PCR, while TCRdb's copy carries only in-frame clones and drops some. The sample records approximately 130,000 clones, roughly four fifths being singletons. The sequencing sample was made of PBMCs or T cells enriched from blood (not recorded which). The receptors here all came from a young man who had recovered from COVID-19.

This chain uses TRBV5-1 with TRBJ2-1; maybe TRBD2 (5 bases). This CDR3 contains 13 residues. Trimming stripped 2 bases from V and 6 bases from J, with 9 bases between. CDR1 is SGHRS and CDR2 is YFSETQ in the germline V gene. The CDR3 reads CASSFEGSNEQFF. The CDR3 coding sequence is TGCGCCAGCAGCTTTGAGGGTTCCAATGAGCAGTTCTTC. The entire variable domain, with the rest obtained from reference TRBV5-1 and TRBJ2-1, is as follows: KAGVTQTPRYLIKTRGQQVTLSCSPISGHRSVSWYQQTPGQGLQFLFEYFSETQRNKGNFPGRFSGRQFSNSRSEMNVSTLELGDSALYLCASSFEGSNEQFFGPGTRLTVL.

The chain employs TRBV4-1 and TRBJ2-7; 7 bases map to TRBD1. This CDR3 contains 15 residues. The germline CDR1 and CDR2 sequences are MGHRA and YSYEKL. The V segment lost 0 bases and the J segment 1 base; nucleotides outside the gene matches: 3. CDR3 residues: CASSQEGGQSYEQYV. The CDR3, as DNA: TGCGCCAGCAGCCAAGAAGGGGGCCAATCCTACGAGCAGTACGTC.

The chain couples TRBV28 to TRBJ1-4; D is undetermined. Deletions cut 5 bases from V and 3 bases from J, with 22 bases between. The CDR3 has 18 residues. Germline CDR1 and CDR2: MDHEN and SYDVKM. CDR3 DNA sequence: TGTGCCAGCAGTCCTCCCCCCCTAATCAAGTTTTCTAATGAAAAACTGTTTTTT. It is translated as CASSPPPLIKFSNEKLFF.

CDR3 DNA: TGTGCCAGCAGTCAGGGTTACAGGGAAGCTTTCTTT. This sequence encodes CASSQGYREAFF. V is TRBV11-2 and J is TRBJ1-1; tentative D call: TRBD1 (5 bases). Germline assignment: CDR1 SGHAT and CDR2 FQNNGV. The germline V and J ends were trimmed by 6 bases and 8 bases, with 13 bases remaining between them. The CDR3 has 12 residues.

V gene TRBV12-3 or TRBV12-4 combines with J gene TRBJ2-7; no firm D call. CDR3 length: 12 residues. The V end was cut by 5 bases, the J end by 5 bases, with 10 bases between. CDR3 nucleotides: TGTGCCAGCAGTCCCCTTGGCCACGAGCAGTACTTC. Protein sequence: CASSPLGHEQYF.

This chain uses TRBV5-4 with TRBJ1-2; 8 nucleotides align to TRBD1. The CDR3 is made up of 12 amino acids. Germline trimming cut 6 bases from V and 6 bases from J; bases unmatched to any gene: 4. The germline V gene has CDR1 SGHNT and CDR2 YYREEE (reference sequence). CDR3 in amino acids: CASTSGGDGYTF. The DNA of the CDR3 is TGTGCCAGCACCTCAGGGGGCGATGGCTACACCTTC. Filled out from reference TRBV5-4 and TRBJ1-2, the complete variable domain reads ETGVTQSPTHLIKTRGQQVTLRCSSQSGHNTVSWYQQALGQGPQFIFQYYREEENGRGNFPPRFSGLQFPNYSSELNVNALELDDSALYLCASTSGGDGYTFGSGTRLTVV.

The sample holds one count of this clone. The chain combines TRBV13 with TRBJ2-1, with TRBD2 matching over 9 bases. Germline CDR1 is PRHDT and CDR2 is FYEKMQ (reference sequence). This CDR3 comprises 16 residues. J gave up 7 bases and V 0 bases, and 7 bases lay outside the gene matches. CDR3 in amino acids: CASSLGGGGARNEQFF. For the CDR3, the DNA is TGTGCCAGCAGCTTAGGCGGCGGGGGGGCCCGGAATGAGCAGTTCTTC.

CDR3 DNA sequence: TGTGCCAGCAGCGGACCTAGCGAATCCAGTGTAGAGACCCAGTACTTC. Protein sequence: CASSGPSESSVETQYF. The chain has TRBV7-9 and TRBJ2-5; a possible D gene is TRBD2 (6 bases). Germline CDR1 and CDR2: SEHNR and FQNEAQ (reference sequence). Trimming took 5 bases from V and 4 from J, leaving 20 bases between them. CDR3 length: 16 amino acids.

This chain links TRBV6-5 with TRBJ1-4; 9 bases fit TRBD1. Germline V lookup: CDR1 MNHEY, CDR2 SVGAGI. CDR3 length equals 14 residues. The V segment lost 4 bases and the J segment 7 bases; nucleotides outside the gene matches: 4. The CDR3 DNA sequence: TGTGCCAGCAGTTTCCGGGACAGGGTTGAAAAACTGTTTTTT. It specifies CASSFRDRVEKLFF.

This chain links TRBV9 with TRBJ2-1, with 9 bases aligning to TRBD2. This CDR3 comprises 20 residues. With 2 bases clipped from V and 8 bases from J, the junction kept 23 bases outside the gene matches. Germline values: CDR1 SGDLS, CDR2 YYNGEE. The CDR3 DNA follows: TGTGCCAGCAGCGTTCTTAGGCCAAGGCTCCGGCGGGGGGGAGGTGATGAGCAGTTCTTC. It specifies CASSVLRPRLRRGGGDEQFF. Full variable domain (remainder filled in from reference TRBV9 and TRBJ2-1): DSGVTQTPKHLITATGQRVTLRCSPRSGDLSVYWYQQSLDQGLQFLIQYYNGEERAKGNILERFSAQQFPDLHSELNLSSLELGDSALYFCASSVLRPRLRRGGGDEQFFGPGTRLTVL.

This rearrangement joins TRBV10-2 to TRBJ1-3; no definite D call. This CDR3 is 13 amino acids long. In germline, CDR1 is WSHSY, CDR2 SAAADI. V lost 3 bases to trimming and J lost 4 bases, with 7 bases between them. The CDR3 sequence: CASSEHTGNTIYF. In DNA, the CDR3 is TGCGCCAGCAGTGAACATACGGGAAACACCATATATTTT.

CDR3 DNA: TGTGCCAGCAGTTTGGTCCAGGGTGCAGCTTTCTTT. Its translation is CASSLVQGAAFF. The rearrangement uses TRBV12-3 or TRBV12-4 and TRBJ1-1; D may be TRBD1 (5 bases). This CDR3 is 12 amino acids long. Between the trimmed V and J ends, which lost 3 bases and 10 bases, there was a span of 12 bases.

In DNA, the CDR3 is TGTGCCAGTAGTATTCTTACAGGGGGCTCCTACAATGAGCAGTTCTTC. The encoded protein is CASSILTGGSYNEQFF. This sequence joins TRBV19 and TRBJ2-1; 8 bases line up with TRBD1. The germline gives CDR1 LNHDA, CDR2 SQIVND (reference sequence). V gave up 3 bases and J gave up 0 bases; unmatched junction bases: 4. The CDR3 covers 16 residues.

The V and J genes are TRBV30 and TRBJ2-1; D possibly corresponds to TRBD1 (6 bases). Germline CDR1 GTSNPN, CDR2 SVGIG (reference sequence). This CDR3 comprises 15 residues. V lost 1 base and J 6 bases, leaving 16 bases between the germline ends. CDR3 amino acids: CAWSGGQGLFNEQFF. The CDR3 nucleotides are TGTGCCTGGAGTGGGGGGCAGGGCCTATTCAATGAGCAGTTCTTC.

The chain carries TRBV10-3 and TRBJ2-1; 10 bases map to TRBD2. Germline CDR1 is ENHRY and CDR2 is SYGVKD. After removal of 2 bases from V and 6 bases from J, the junction contained 1 base not matched to a gene. CDR3 size: 14 residues. The CDR3 nucleotides are TGTGCCATCAGTGAGCCTAGCGGGGGCAATGAGCAGTTCTTC. It translates to CAISEPSGGNEQFF.

The J gene is TRBJ2-1, the V gene TRBV19; TRBD2 matches 9 bases. J gave up 1 base and V 2 bases, and 3 bases lay outside the gene matches. In germline, CDR1 is LNHDA, CDR2 SQIVND (reference sequence). The CDR3 runs to 16 residues. CDR3 sequence (DNA): TGTGCCAGTAGTATACCTAGCGGGACATCCTACAATGAGCAGTTCTTC. Amino acids: CASSIPSGTSYNEQFF.

The genes are TRBV11-3 and TRBJ2-5; a weak D match, TRBD1 (5 bases). The V end was cut by 0 bases, the J end by 9 bases, with 8 bases between. The CDR3 runs 12 residues. CDR1 SGHNT and CDR2 YENEEA come from the germline V gene. CDR3 residues: CASSLDQGPQYF. In DNA, the CDR3 is TGTGCCAGCAGCTTAGATCAGGGTCCCCAGTACTTC.

This chain connects TRBV2 to TRBJ2-1; 9 bases agree with TRBD1. V gave up 4 bases and J gave up 5 bases; unmatched junction bases: 6. The germline CDR1 and CDR2 sequences are SNHLY and FYNNEI. This CDR3 is 15 amino acids long. The chain's CDR3 is CASSADRGGNNEQFF. CDR3 nucleotide sequence: TGTGCCAGCAGTGCCGACAGGGGGGGAAACAATGAGCAGTTCTTC.